This is a list of T cell receptor beta chains from one sample in a study of blood T cell repertoires in COVID-19. Some clones are missing from TCRdb's copy, which holds only in-frame ones; the method was immunoSEQ multiplex PCR. This table has 100,000 to 150,000 clones, over 70% appearing once. Sequencing input: peripheral blood. The receptors were sampled from a man of 80 years or more with active or convalescent COVID-19. The CDR3 runs from the conserved cysteine through the conserved F or W. The D gene is left open where the match is weak. Clone sizes are given selectively: once, few, many, or a class where the clone is expanded.

v_gene	abundance	j_gene	d_gene	CDR3aa	CDR3nt
TRBV5-1	.	TRBJ1-3	.	CASSQDSSGNTIYF	TGCGCCAGCAGCCAAGACAGCTCTGGAAACACCATATATTTT
TRBV5-4	.	TRBJ2-1	.	CAVNGDNEQFF	TGTGCAGTCAACGGGGACAATGAGCAGTTCTTC
TRBV20-1	.	TRBJ2-1	.	CSPGDFNEQFF	TGCAGTCCTGGGGACTTTAATGAGCAGTTCTTC
TRBV12-3/TRBV12-4	.	TRBJ1-1	.	CASSFGEGTEAFF	TGTGCCAGCAGTTTCGGGGAGGGGACTGAAGCTTTCTTT
TRBV4-2	.	TRBJ2-5	TRBD2	CASSQELAGVHQETQYF	TGTGCCAGCAGCCAAGAACTAGCGGGGGTGCACCAAGAGACCCAGTACTTC
TRBV6-5	.	TRBJ2-7	.	CASSFNNYEQYF	TGTGCCAGCAGTTTCAACAACTACGAGCAGTACTTC
TRBV30	.	TRBJ2-5	.	CAWSLGGDQETQYF	TGTGCCTGGAGCCTGGGCGGGGACCAAGAGACCCAGTACTTC
TRBV6-5	.	TRBJ1-2	TRBD1	CASSSRDRADYGYTF	TGTGCCAGCAGTTCTCGGGACAGGGCCGACTATGGCTACACCTTC
TRBV10-2	few	TRBJ2-7	TRBD2	CASSDFSSGERYEQYF	TGCGCCAGCAGTGATTTTTCTAGCGGGGAACGTTACGAGCAGTACTTC
TRBV4-1	.	TRBJ1-2	TRBD1	CASSQTGTSNYGYTF	TGCGCCAGCAGCCAGACAGGGACCTCGAACTATGGCTACACCTTC
TRBV5-1	.	TRBJ1-1	TRBD1	CASRTGESTEAFF	TGCGCCAGCAGGACAGGGGAGAGCACTGAAGCTTTCTTT
TRBV19	.	TRBJ2-2	.	CASSHPPRVRTGELFF	TGTGCCAGTAGCCACCCCCCCAGGGTGAGAACCGGGGAGCTGTTTTTT
TRBV29-1	.	TRBJ2-2	.	CSVEEGGRAGTGELFF	TGCAGCGTTGAAGAGGGTGGCAGGGCCGGCACCGGGGAGCTGTTTTTT
TRBV27	.	TRBJ2-1	TRBD1	CASSLNRDSSYNEQFF	TGTGCCAGCAGTTTGAACCGGGACAGCTCCTACAATGAGCAGTTCTTC
TRBV5-6	few	TRBJ1-1	.	CASSRSGGIGTEAFF	TGTGCCAGCAGCCGGTCGGGTGGCATCGGCACTGAAGCTTTCTTT
TRBV27	.	TRBJ1-1	.	CASSLLPSGRNTEAFF	TGTGCCAGCAGTTTACTCCCGTCGGGAAGGAACACTGAAGCTTTCTTT
TRBV19	.	TRBJ2-3	TRBD2	CASSLLAGGTDTQYF	TGTGCCAGTAGTCTCCTAGCGGGCGGCACAGATACGCAGTATTTT
TRBV4-1	.	TRBJ2-3	.	CASSQGLGQVDTQYF	TGCGCCAGCAGCCAAGGTCTGGGGCAGGTAGATACGCAGTATTTT
TRBV28	.	TRBJ2-5	TRBD2	CASSSGTSRETQYF	TGTGCCAGCAGTTCCGGGACTAGCCGGGAGACCCAGTACTTC
TRBV5-1	.	TRBJ1-6	TRBD1	CASSADRGFNSPLHF	TGCGCCAGCAGCGCCGACAGGGGTTTCAATTCACCCCTCCACTTT
TRBV7-2	.	TRBJ2-1	TRBD2	CASRQSGISYNEQFF	TGTGCCAGCAGACAAAGCGGGATCTCCTACAATGAGCAGTTCTTC
TRBV6-6	.	TRBJ2-3	.	CASSWTEPSTDTQYF	TGTGCCAGCAGTTGGACTGAGCCTAGCACAGATACGCAGTATTTT
TRBV13	.	TRBJ2-7	TRBD1	CASSLEGTGGREQYF	TGTGCCAGCAGCTTAGAGGGGACAGGGGGCAGAGAGCAGTACTTC
TRBV6-2/TRBV6-3	.	TRBJ1-5	TRBD1	CASSYDPAGTGGGGNQPQHF	TGTGCCAGCAGTTACGACCCCGCCGGGACAGGGGGCGGAGGCAATCAGCCCCAGCATTTT
TRBV7-2	.	TRBJ2-7	.	CASSLISEEQYF	TGTGCCAGCAGCTTAATTTCGGAGGAGCAGTACTTC
TRBV28	.	TRBJ1-3	.	CASSLSRASRNTIYF	TGTGCCAGCAGTTTAAGCAGGGCGAGTAGAAACACCATATATTTT
TRBV5-4	.	TRBJ2-3	.	CASSLPRTDTQYF	TGTGCCAGCAGCTTGCCTAGAACAGATACGCAGTATTTT
TRBV11-2	.	TRBJ2-3	TRBD1	CASSVDRGGDTQYF	TGTGCCAGCAGCGTTGACAGGGGGGGAGATACGCAGTATTTT
TRBV6-5	.	TRBJ2-7	.	CASSYLGGPGYEQYF	TGTGCCAGCAGTTACCTCGGGGGGCCTGGGTACGAGCAGTACTTC
TRBV10-3	.	TRBJ2-5	TRBD2	CAIKASGGAGETQYF	TGTGCCATCAAGGCTAGCGGGGGGGCCGGAGAGACCCAGTACTTC
TRBV4-2	few	TRBJ2-2	.	CASSQEGGGRDTGELFF	TGTGCCAGCAGCCAAGAAGGGGGAGGGAGAGACACCGGGGAGCTGTTTTTT
TRBV5-5	.	TRBJ2-7	TRBD1	CASSLGQASYEQYF	TGTGCCAGCAGCTTAGGACAGGCCTCCTACGAGCAGTACTTC
TRBV20-1	.	TRBJ2-7	.	CSAKYTAEQYF	TGCAGTGCTAAATATACAGCCGAGCAGTACTTC
TRBV5-1	.	TRBJ1-5	.	CASSLVVYNQPQHF	TGCGCCAGCAGCTTGGTGGTCTACAATCAGCCCCAGCATTTT
TRBV27	.	TRBJ1-5	.	CASSLSGGVSNQPQHF	TGTGCCAGCAGTTTATCGGGAGGGGTTAGCAATCAGCCCCAGCATTTT
TRBV5-6	.	TRBJ1-3	.	CASSLAQGFSGNTIYF	TGTGCCAGCAGCTTAGCACAGGGATTCTCTGGAAACACCATATATTTT
TRBV28	.	TRBJ1-1	.	CASSFSAGTEAFF	TGTGCCAGCAGTTTCTCTGCGGGAACTGAAGCTTTCTTT
TRBV7-3	.	TRBJ1-5	TRBD1	CASSVNRGNQPQHF	TGTGCCAGCAGTGTTAACAGGGGGAATCAGCCCCAGCATTTT
TRBV6-4	.	TRBJ1-2	TRBD1	CASSVTGEGGYTF	TGTGCCAGCAGTGTGACAGGGGAAGGTGGCTACACCTTC
TRBV27	once	TRBJ1-2	.	CASSLSGYGYTF	TGTGCCAGCAGTTTATCCGGGTATGGCTACACCTTC
TRBV12-3/TRBV12-4	.	TRBJ2-7	.	CASSLVQGEQYF	TGTGCCAGCAGTTTAGTCCAGGGCGAGCAGTACTTC
TRBV7-2	.	TRBJ2-7	.	CASSLGGTPAYEQYF	TGTGCCAGCAGCTTAGGCGGGACGCCAGCCTACGAGCAGTACTTC
TRBV5-5	.	TRBJ1-3	TRBD1	CASSLNRGLGNTIYF	TGTGCCAGCAGCTTAAACAGGGGGCTTGGAAACACCATATATTTT
TRBV5-1	.	TRBJ1-1	.	CASRQMNTEAFF	TGCGCCAGCAGACAGATGAACACTGAAGCTTTCTTT
TRBV5-1	.	TRBJ2-5	.	CATLGQEGETQYF	TGCGCCACCTTAGGACAGGAGGGTGAGACCCAGTACTTC
TRBV2	.	TRBJ2-5	TRBD1	CASSGTGWETQYF	TGTGCCAGCAGCGGGACAGGGTGGGAGACCCAGTACTTC
TRBV7-8	.	TRBJ2-5	TRBD2	CASSPLAGGPSETQYF	TGTGCCAGCAGCCCCCTAGCGGGGGGCCCTTCTGAGACCCAGTACTTC
TRBV5-6	.	TRBJ2-3	TRBD2	CASSLISGGTDTQYF	TGTGCCAGCAGCTTGATTAGCGGGGGGACAGATACGCAGTATTTT
TRBV18	.	TRBJ2-1	TRBD2	CASSPSSGGANGEQFF	TGTGCCAGCTCACCGTCTAGCGGGGGGGCCAATGGTGAGCAGTTCTTC
TRBV10-3	few	TRBJ1-2	TRBD1	CAISDRGQDYGYTF	TGTGCCATCAGTGACAGGGGGCAGGACTATGGCTACACCTTC